The 24 T cell receptor beta chains below were found in one sample sequenced in a study of cytomegalovirus exposure and HLA in healthy donors. Produced via immunoSEQ multiplex PCR; TCRdb's table is partial and in-frame only. The data contain roughly 90,000 clones, 93% of them singletons. Material: PBMCs. These receptors all stem from a woman aged 30 to 39 in good health and CMV-seropositive.

This clone is a singleton in its sample. The chain combines TRBV2 with TRBJ2-5; 10 nucleotides align to TRBD1. V was clipped by 6 bases and J by 2 bases; unmatched bases: 3. Germline CDR1 SNHLY, CDR2 FYNNEI. The CDR3 contains 14 residues. In DNA, the CDR3 is TGTGCCAGCAGCCCGGACAGGGGGCAAGAGACCCAGTACTTC. Amino acid sequence: CASSPDRGQETQYF.

This clone was recorded only once. This sequence joins TRBV18 and TRBJ2-7, with TRBD1 identical over 9 bases. CDR1 is KGHSH and CDR2 is LQKENI in the germline V gene. V gave up 4 bases and J gave up 5 bases; unmatched junction bases: 3. This CDR3 has 13 residues. CDR3: CASSLTGGDEQYF. The DNA of the CDR3 is TGTGCCAGCTCACTCACAGGGGGCGACGAGCAGTACTTC. The full variable domain, rest sourced from reference TRBV18 and TRBJ2-7, is NAGVMQNPRHLVRRRGQEARLRCSPMKGHSHVYWYRQLPEEGLKFMVYLQKENIIDESGMPKERFSAEFPKEGPSILRIQQVVRGDSAAYFCASSLTGGDEQYFGPGTRLTVT.

The rearrangement links TRBV4-2 to TRBJ2-7; 10 bases line up with TRBD2. The CDR3 has 16 amino acids. CDR1 and CDR2 from the germline V gene are LGHNA and YNFKEQ. Trimming at V came to 0 bases and at J to 2 bases, leaving 4 bases not matched to a gene. CDR3: CASSQDLSGRAYEQYF. CDR3 sequence (DNA): TGTGCCAGCAGCCAAGACCTCAGCGGGAGGGCCTACGAGCAGTACTTC.

The genes are TRBV6-4 and TRBJ2-3, with 12 bases lining up with TRBD2. CDR3 length: 15 residues. The J segment lost 6 bases and the V segment lost 5 bases, leaving 6 bases of the junction unmatched. Germline V gene sequence: CDR1 MRHNA, CDR2 SNTAGT. CDR3 sequence (DNA): TGTGCCAGCAGTCGACTAGCGGGAGCGGGGGATACGCAGTATTTT. Translating gives CASSRLAGAGDTQYF.

The rearrangement uses TRBV4-3 and TRBJ2-1; 10 nucleotides match TRBD2. V was pared by 0 bases and J by 1 base, with 6 bases of the junction left unmatched. CDR3 size: 18 residues. Germline V gene sequence: CDR1 LGHNA, CDR2 YSLEER. This CDR3 is CASSQEPLAGGSYNEQFF. The CDR3 nucleotides read TGCGCCAGCAGCCAAGAACCCTTAGCGGGAGGTTCCTACAATGAGCAGTTCTTC.

The rearrangement uses TRBV5-1 and TRBJ2-5; 7 nucleotides line up with TRBD2. The CDR3 is 14 amino acids. Trimming took 9 bases from V and 2 from J; bases not matched to a gene: 10. CDR1 and CDR2 from the germline V gene are SGHRS and YFSETQ. The chain's CDR3 is CATAGVGGQETQYF. The DNA for the CDR3 is TGCGCCACCGCGGGAGTTGGAGGTCAAGAGACCCAGTACTTC.

This chain joins TRBV5-1 and TRBJ1-1; possible D gene TRBD1, 6 bases. Trimming stripped 4 bases from V and 0 bases from J, with 10 bases between. This CDR3 has 14 residues. Germline loops: CDR1 SGHRS, CDR2 YFSETQ. The CDR3 region is CASSADRLNTEAFF. Written as DNA, the CDR3 is TGCGCCAGCAGCGCTGACAGGCTGAACACTGAAGCTTTCTTT.

The chain uses TRBV6-6 and TRBJ2-5, with D perhaps TRBD2 (8 bases). Germline V gene sequence: CDR1 MNHNY, CDR2 SVGAGI (reference sequence). The CDR3 loop spans 16 amino acids. V was clipped by 8 bases and J by 1 base, with 20 bases between them. CDR3 sequence (DNA): TGTGCCAGCGGACACGGGAGGGGGCTCAGCCAAGAGACCCAGTACTTC. It specifies CASGHGRGLSQETQYF.

The V and J genes are TRBV5-1 and TRBJ2-1; 8 bases fit TRBD2. The CDR3 is 13 amino acids. V shed 4 bases and J 7 bases; nucleotides not matched to a gene: 4. CDR1 is SGHRS and CDR2 is YFSETQ in the germline V gene. The CDR3 sequence is CASSGLAGNEQFF. In nucleotides, the CDR3 is TGCGCCAGCAGCGGACTAGCCGGGAATGAGCAGTTCTTC.

This clone has more than one count but fewer than ten. The J gene is TRBJ2-7, the V gene TRBV27; 9 bases match TRBD2. In germline, CDR1 is MNHEY, CDR2 SMNVEV (reference sequence). After removal of 5 bases from V and 12 bases from J, the junction contained 14 bases not matched to a gene. There are 14 residues in the CDR3. Written as DNA, the CDR3 is TGTGCCAGCAGTATCCGGGGTATAGCGGGAGAGGTGTACTTC. It is translated as CASSIRGIAGEVYF.

This chain joins TRBV2 and TRBJ2-5, with D possibly being TRBD1 (6 bases). Germline lookup yields CDR1 SNHLY and CDR2 FYNNEI. V was shortened by 6 bases and J by 4 bases, with 12 bases between the two germline ends. The CDR3 has 13 amino acids. CDR3: CASRAGRGETQYF. DNA for the CDR3: TGTGCCAGCAGGGCCGGCAGGGGAGAGACCCAGTACTTC.

The chain employs TRBV19 and TRBJ2-2, with a tentative D call TRBD2 (5 bases). With 0 bases removed from V and 6 bases from J, the gap between germline ends came to 8 bases. The length of the CDR3 is 14 residues. Germline V CDR1 and CDR2: LNHDA, SQIVND (reference sequence). The CDR3 sequence: CASSIDLGAGELFF. The CDR3 nucleotides read TGTGCCAGTAGTATAGATCTCGGGGCCGGGGAGCTGTTTTTT.

The V gene is TRBV7-2, the J gene TRBJ2-7; 12 bases match TRBD1. This CDR3 is built from 16 residues. V was clipped by 2 bases and J by 6 bases; unmatched bases: 8. Germline lookup yields CDR1 SGHTA and CDR2 FQGNSA. The CDR3: CASSLRGTGGRGEQYF. CDR3 nucleotide sequence: TGTGCCAGCAGCTTAAGGGGGACAGGGGGCAGAGGCGAGCAGTACTTC.

The chain employs TRBV2 and TRBJ2-7; tentatively, D is TRBD1 (6 bases). The CDR3 is 14 residues long. The germline gives CDR1 SNHLY, CDR2 FYNNEI. V dropped 7 bases and J dropped 1 base, with 14 bases sitting between them. As DNA, the CDR3 is TGTGCCAGCAAAAAGACAGGTGCTTCCTACGAGCAGTACTTC. It is translated as CASKKTGASYEQYF.

The rearrangement links TRBV29-1 to TRBJ2-2, with TRBD2 matching 8 bases. Trimming cost V 4 bases and J 7 bases; bases outside gene matches: 11. This CDR3 contains 15 residues. Per germline, CDR1 SQVTM and CDR2 ANQGSEA. The CDR3 loop reads CSVARGGGPGGELFF. In DNA, the CDR3 is TGCAGCGTTGCCCGGGGGGGTGGTCCGGGCGGGGAGCTGTTTTTT.

The V gene is TRBV10-1, the J gene TRBJ2-1; D ambiguous. The V end lost 0 bases, the J end lost 7 bases, and 13 bases lay between the germline ends. Germline values: CDR1 WNHNN, CDR2 SYGVQD (reference sequence). This CDR3 has 15 amino acids. CDR3 bases: TGCGCCAGCAGTGAGTCCCCCCGAAGCAATAATGAGCAGTTCTTC. As protein: CASSESPRSNNEQFF.

The gene calls are TRBV19 and TRBJ2-5; no clear D gene. The CDR3 length is 14 residues. The V end lost 0 bases, the J end lost 3 bases, and 8 bases lay between the germline ends. Germline CDR1 and CDR2: LNHDA and SQIVND (reference sequence). The DNA of the CDR3 is TGTGCCAGTAGTATAGATCTAACAGAAGAGACCCAGTACTTC. It is translated as CASSIDLTEETQYF.

The V and J genes are TRBV28 and TRBJ1-1; D call uncertain. The germline gives CDR1 MDHEN, CDR2 SYDVKM. CDR3 length: 14 amino acids. V was pared by 3 bases and J by 3 bases, with 11 bases between. CDR3 residues: CASSLPRIDTEAFF. Here the CDR3 DNA reads TGTGCCAGCAGTTTGCCCAGGATAGACACTGAAGCTTTCTTT.

J is TRBJ1-5 and V is TRBV4-3; D not resolved. The CDR3 is 14 amino acids. Per the germline V gene, CDR1 is LGHNA and CDR2 is YSLEER. Trimming stripped 0 bases from V and 9 bases from J, with 12 bases between. The CDR3 protein is CASSQDPESGPQHF. DNA of the CDR3: TGCGCCAGCAGCCAAGACCCCGAGTCGGGGCCCCAGCATTTT.

Only a few counts were recorded for this clone. The chain combines TRBV27 with TRBJ1-5; 8 bases align to TRBD1. The V segment lost 5 bases and the J segment 6 bases; nucleotides outside the gene matches: 6. Germline V CDR1 and CDR2: MNHEY, SMNVEV (reference sequence). This CDR3 has 14 residues. The CDR3 loop reads CASSRTGLGQPQHF. The CDR3 bases are TGTGCCAGCAGTAGGACAGGGCTGGGTCAGCCCCAGCATTTT.

J is TRBJ2-7 and V is TRBV7-6, with TRBD1 matching over 8 bases. The germline V gene has CDR1 SGHVS and CDR2 FNYEAQ. The CDR3 runs to 15 residues. The trim removed 4 bases at V and 5 bases at J, leaving 10 bases unmatched. The CDR3 is CASSSIRQGLHEQYF. For the CDR3, the DNA is TGTGCCAGCAGCTCAATCCGACAGGGGCTTCACGAGCAGTACTTC.

The chain links TRBV12-5 to TRBJ2-1; 9 bases map to TRBD2. With 1 base clipped from V and 13 bases from J, the junction kept 5 bases outside the gene matches. Germline-derived CDR1 and CDR2 are LGHNT and FRNRAP. This CDR3 has 13 residues. In nucleotides, the CDR3 is TGTGCTAGTGGTTTGGGTAGCGGGAGCTCTCAGTTCTTC. It specifies CASGLGSGSSQFF.

The chain recombines TRBV6-1 with TRBJ1-5; 8 positions match TRBD1. The V and J ends lost 2 bases and 7 bases, in that order; junction bases with no gene match: 4. CDR1 is MNHNS and CDR2 is SASEGT in the germline V gene. The CDR3 extends over 14 amino acids. The CDR3 DNA reads as TGTGCCAGCAGTGAATCAGGGGGCAGGCAGCCCCAGCATTTT. The encoded protein is CASSESGGRQPQHF.

This chain's CDR3 is CASSADRAGVDTQYF. In DNA, the CDR3 is TGTGCCAGCAGCGCCGACAGGGCCGGGGTCGATACGCAGTATTTT. The V gene is TRBV9, the J gene TRBJ2-3, with 7 bases fitting TRBD1. Germline CDR1 reads SGDLS; CDR2 reads YYNGEE. The CDR3 totals 15 residues. The V and J ends lost 3 bases and 6 bases, in that order; junction bases with no gene match: 10.